This is a list of T cell receptor beta chains from one sample in a study of blood T cell repertoires in COVID-19. Only in-frame clones appear in the TCRdb table, and some are missing; sequencing was by immunoSEQ multiplex PCR. The sample lists 240,000 or so clones; approximately 85% were seen once. The sequencing input was PBMCs or T cells enriched from blood (not recorded which). The receptors were sampled from a woman aged 45-65 years who had recovered from COVID-19. Each CDR3 is given with its conserved first and last residue. Each record gives: V gene, D gene, clone size, J gene, CDR3 protein, CDR3 DNA. A D gene is named only where the DNA matches it firmly. A clone size is listed for some rows: how often the clone was seen (once, few, many), or a class if it is expanded.

v_gene: TRBV5-4
d_gene: NA
abundance: once
j_gene: TRBJ2-1
CDR3aa: CASSQGGGGNEQFF
CDR3nt: TGTGCCAGCAGCCAGGGGGGAGGCGGGAATGAGCAGTTCTTC

v_gene: TRBV6-6
d_gene: NA
abundance: NA
j_gene: TRBJ1-2
CDR3aa: CASFREDNGYTF
CDR3nt: TGTGCCAGCTTCCGGGAAGATAACGGCTACACCTTC

v_gene: TRBV3-1/TRBV3-2
d_gene: NA
abundance: NA
j_gene: TRBJ1-1
CDR3aa: CASSQEGRGRTEAFF
CDR3nt: TGTGCCAGCAGCCAAGAGGGCAGGGGAAGGACTGAAGCTTTCTTT

v_gene: TRBV10-3
d_gene: NA
abundance: NA
j_gene: TRBJ1-3
CDR3aa: CAISEKIEAISGNTIYF
CDR3nt: TGTGCCATCAGTGAAAAAATAGAGGCCATATCTGGAAACACCATATATTTT

v_gene: TRBV4-3
d_gene: NA
abundance: once
j_gene: TRBJ1-2
CDR3aa: CASSQGQQGFGYGYTF
CDR3nt: TGCGCCAGCAGCCAGGGTCAACAGGGTTTTGGCTATGGCTACACCTTC

v_gene: TRBV19
d_gene: NA
abundance: few
j_gene: TRBJ1-1
CDR3aa: CASSRRGGTEAFF
CDR3nt: TGTGCCAGTAGTAGAAGGGGGGGCACTGAAGCTTTCTTT

v_gene: TRBV18
d_gene: NA
abundance: once
j_gene: TRBJ2-7
CDR3aa: CASSPAKQDPYEQYF
CDR3nt: TGTGCCAGCTCACCTGCAAAACAGGACCCCTACGAGCAGTACTTC

v_gene: TRBV5-1
d_gene: TRBD1
abundance: NA
j_gene: TRBJ2-7
CDR3aa: CASSVPGTGSGEQYF
CDR3nt: TGCGCCAGCAGCGTTCCCGGGACAGGGTCTGGCGAGCAGTACTTC

v_gene: TRBV2
d_gene: TRBD2
abundance: NA
j_gene: TRBJ2-1
CDR3aa: CASTTSGYNEQFF
CDR3nt: TGTGCCAGCACGACTAGCGGATACAATGAGCAGTTCTTC

v_gene: TRBV28
d_gene: NA
abundance: NA
j_gene: TRBJ2-6
CDR3aa: CASSLYYGFSGANVLTF
CDR3nt: TGTGCCAGCAGTTTATACTACGGATTTTCTGGGGCCAACGTCCTGACTTTC

v_gene: TRBV5-6
d_gene: TRBD1
abundance: NA
j_gene: TRBJ1-4
CDR3aa: CASSLTGTANEKLFF
CDR3nt: TGTGCCAGCAGCCTGACCGGGACAGCTAATGAAAAACTGTTTTTT

v_gene: TRBV7-9
d_gene: TRBD1
abundance: NA
j_gene: TRBJ2-1
CDR3aa: CASRPGVVGTGFYEQFF
CDR3nt: TGTGCCAGCAGGCCTGGGGTGGTCGGGACAGGGTTCTATGAGCAGTTCTTC

v_gene: TRBV4-1
d_gene: NA
abundance: NA
j_gene: TRBJ2-5
CDR3aa: CASSQVDPGGETQYF
CDR3nt: TGCGCCAGCAGCCAAGTCGATCCGGGTGGGGAGACCCAGTACTTC

v_gene: TRBV24-1
d_gene: NA
abundance: NA
j_gene: TRBJ2-7
CDR3aa: CATSDSGALSYEQYF
CDR3nt: TGTGCCACCAGTGATTCAGGGGCCCTTTCGTACGAGCAGTACTTC

v_gene: TRBV30
d_gene: NA
abundance: NA
j_gene: TRBJ1-3
CDR3aa: CAWTVDFFGSGNTIYF
CDR3nt: TGTGCCTGGACTGTGGACTTCTTTGGCTCTGGAAACACCATATATTTT

v_gene: TRBV11-2
d_gene: NA
abundance: NA
j_gene: TRBJ2-3
CDR3aa: CASSFTSFTDTQYF
CDR3nt: TGTGCCAGCAGCTTTACTAGCTTCACAGATACGCAGTATTTT

v_gene: TRBV10-1
d_gene: TRBD1
abundance: NA
j_gene: TRBJ2-7
CDR3aa: CASSVGPGGGQGSYEQYF
CDR3nt: TGCGCCAGCAGTGTGGGTCCAGGGGGAGGACAGGGATCCTACGAGCAGTACTTC

v_gene: TRBV12-3/TRBV12-4
d_gene: NA
abundance: once
j_gene: TRBJ2-5
CDR3aa: CASSFGQSETQYF
CDR3nt: TGTGCCAGCAGTTTTGGGCAGTCAGAGACCCAGTACTTC

v_gene: TRBV4-1
d_gene: NA
abundance: NA
j_gene: TRBJ1-1
CDR3aa: CASSLFGGGNTEAFF
CDR3nt: TGCGCCAGCAGCCTTTTCGGGGGGGGGAACACTGAAGCTTTCTTT

v_gene: TRBV7-3
d_gene: TRBD1
abundance: once
j_gene: TRBJ1-6
CDR3aa: CASSSGQGPNSPLHF
CDR3nt: TGTGCCAGCAGCTCCGGACAGGGCCCTAATTCACCCCTCCACTTT

v_gene: TRBV11-2
d_gene: NA
abundance: NA
j_gene: TRBJ1-1
CDR3aa: CASSLVVGSEAFF
CDR3nt: TGTGCCAGCAGCTTAGTAGTGGGCAGTGAAGCTTTCTTT

v_gene: TRBV12-3/TRBV12-4
d_gene: TRBD1
abundance: once
j_gene: TRBJ1-2
CDR3aa: CASIRTGGGYTF
CDR3nt: TGTGCCAGCATACGGACAGGAGGTGGCTACACCTTC

v_gene: TRBV2
d_gene: NA
abundance: NA
j_gene: TRBJ1-5
CDR3aa: CASSEYSLGNQPQHF
CDR3nt: TGTGCCAGCAGTGAATACTCCTTGGGCAATCAGCCCCAGCATTTT